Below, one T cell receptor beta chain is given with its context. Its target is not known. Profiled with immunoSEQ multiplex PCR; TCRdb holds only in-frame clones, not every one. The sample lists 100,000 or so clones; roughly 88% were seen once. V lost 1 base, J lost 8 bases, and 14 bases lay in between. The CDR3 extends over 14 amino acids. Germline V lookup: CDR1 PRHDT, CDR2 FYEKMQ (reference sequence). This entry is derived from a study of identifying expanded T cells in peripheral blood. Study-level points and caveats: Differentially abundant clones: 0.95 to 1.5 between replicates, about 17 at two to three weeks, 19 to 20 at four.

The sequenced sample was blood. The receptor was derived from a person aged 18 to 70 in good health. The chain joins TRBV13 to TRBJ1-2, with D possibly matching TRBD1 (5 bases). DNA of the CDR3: TGTGCCAGCAGCTTAGAAGCAGGGCGTAAAGGCTACACCTTC. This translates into CASSLEAGRKGYTF.